The 11 T cell receptor beta chains reported below all come from one sample, sequenced in a study of T-cell reconstitution after alpha-beta-depleted transplantation in children. Unique molecular identifiers were incorporated into the prepared TCRbeta library. A single record per CDR3 protein comes from TCRdb applying MiXCR to the PCR reads. The sample carries about 47,000 distinct CDR3 sequences, 50% to 55% recorded once. The source material was peripheral blood, sampled before TCRalphabeta/CD19-depleted stem cell transplant. Every receptor here comes from a boy in the first two years of life with SCID, due to receive a stem cell transplant.

V is TRBV14 and J is TRBJ2-2, with D tentatively TRBD1 (6 bases). Germline CDR1 and CDR2: SGHDN and FVKESK. The CDR3 covers 13 residues. Between the trimmed V and J ends, which lost 4 bases and 3 bases, there was a span of 6 bases. CDR3: CASSRTDTGELFF. In DNA, the CDR3 is TGTGCCAGCAGCCGGACAGACACCGGGGAGCTGTTTTTT.

This clonotype was recorded many times. The chain joins TRBV10-2 to TRBJ2-7; a weak D match, TRBD1 (6 bases). This CDR3 has 12 amino acids. The germline gives CDR1 WSHSY, CDR2 SAAADI. V lost 3 bases and J 6 bases, leaving 9 bases between the germline ends. Here the CDR3 reads CASSEGGFEQYF. The CDR3 nucleotides are TGCGCCAGCAGTGAAGGGGGATTCGAGCAGTACTTC.

The V and J genes are TRBV5-1 and TRBJ1-4; D is unclear. V lost 0 bases and J 8 bases, leaving 11 bases between the germline ends. The CDR3 covers 14 residues. Germline lookup yields CDR1 SGHRS and CDR2 YFSETQ. The DNA for the CDR3 is TGCGCCAGCAGCTTGGAGCACCGCGGGGAAAAACTGTTTTTT. Protein: CASSLEHRGEKLFF.

This clonotype was found many times. V and J are TRBV29-1 and TRBJ1-1, with TRBD1 matching over 7 bases. V was clipped by 5 bases and J by 11 bases; unmatched bases: 11. CDR3 size: 12 residues. Germline assignment: CDR1 SQVTM and CDR2 ANQGSEA. This CDR3 is CSVKDKGAGAFF. The CDR3 DNA reads TGCAGCGTTAAGGACAAGGGGGCAGGGGCTTTCTTT. Filled out from reference TRBV29-1 and TRBJ1-1, the complete variable domain reads SAVISQKPSRDICQRGTSLTIQCQVDSQVTMMFWYRQQPGQSLTLIATANQGSEATYESGFVIDKFPISRPNLTFSTLTVSNMSPEDSSIYLCSVKDKGAGAFFGQGTRLTVV.

As concerns this clonotype: Possible read error: a much larger clone is one base away. The V gene is TRBV4-2, the J gene TRBJ1-2; D unresolved. CDR1 is LGHNA, CDR2 YNFKEQ, per germline. The CDR3 covers 13 residues. In DNA form, the CDR3 reads TGTGCCAGCAGCCCTCAGAGGCCCGATGGCTGCACCTTC. Encoded protein: CASSPQRPDGCTF.

This CDR3 is CASSLQVGNQPQHF. The CDR3 coding sequence is TGTGCCAGCAGCTTGCAAGTAGGGAACCAGCCCCAGCATTTT. The chain is built from TRBV5-5 and TRBJ1-5; D call uncertain. CDR3 size: 14 residues. Deletions cut 1 base from V and 7 bases from J, with 12 bases between. CDR1 is SGHKS and CDR2 is YYEKEE in the germline V gene (reference sequence). Full variable domain (missing parts from reference TRBV5-5 and TRBJ1-5): DAGVTQSPTHLIKTRGQQVTLRCSPISGHKSVSWYQQVLGQGPQFIFQYYEKEERGRGNFPDRFSARQFPNYSSELNVNALLLGDSALYLCASSLQVGNQPQHFGDGTRLSIL.

This chain joins TRBV5-4 and TRBJ2-7; 10 bases map to TRBD2. Germline values: CDR1 SGHNT, CDR2 YYREEE (reference sequence). With 4 bases clipped from V and 2 bases from J, the junction kept 9 bases outside the gene matches. This CDR3 is built from 16 residues. CDR3 protein: CASSMGASGGAYEQYF. CDR3 DNA: TGTGCCAGCAGCATGGGGGCTAGCGGGGGAGCCTACGAGCAGTACTTC. The full variable domain, completed using reference TRBV5-4 and TRBJ2-7, is ETGVTQSPTHLIKTRGQQVTLRCSSQSGHNTVSWYQQALGQGPQFIFQYYREEENGRGNFPPRFSGLQFPNYSSELNVNALELDDSALYLCASSMGASGGAYEQYFGPGTRLTVT.

In this sample, this clonotype turned up a few times. This rearrangement joins TRBV7-6 to TRBJ1-1; TRBD1 is a possible D gene (5 bases). There are 17 residues in the CDR3. Trimming shortened V by 5 bases and J by 0 bases, and 19 bases separated the two germline ends. CDR1 and CDR2 from the germline V gene are SGHVS and FNYEAQ. CDR3 residues: CASSARVRQQMNTEAFF. The CDR3 DNA sequence: TGTGCCAGCAGCGCCCGGGTAAGACAGCAGATGAACACTGAAGCTTTCTTT.

The rearrangement links TRBV28 to TRBJ2-7, with 9 bases aligning to TRBD1. CDR3 length: 15 amino acids. CDR1 and CDR2 from the germline V gene are MDHEN and SYDVKM. J lost 4 bases, V lost 3 bases, and 7 bases had no gene match. CDR3 DNA sequence: TGTGCCAGCAGTTTTGGCCGGGACAGGGATTACGAGCAGTACTTC. This codes for CASSFGRDRDYEQYF.

V usage is TRBV20-1 and J usage is TRBJ1-4; D is uncertain. Germline V gene lookup returns CDR1 DFQATT and CDR2 SNEGSKA (reference sequence). The CDR3 length is 14 residues. The ends were cut back, 3 bases at V and 4 bases at J, with 12 bases in the middle. Written as DNA, the CDR3 is TGCAGTGCTAGCCCGACATTCTTTAATGAAAAACTGTTTTTT. It translates to CSASPTFFNEKLFF.

This rearrangement joins TRBV6-1 to TRBJ2-7, with D uncertain. Germline V gene data show CDR1 as MNHNS and CDR2 as SASEGT. V was pared by 7 bases and J by 0 bases, with 13 bases between. The CDR3 has 14 residues. CDR3 DNA sequence: TGTGCCAGCACCCAGGTCCTAAGCTCCTACGAGCAGTACTTC. It is translated as CASTQVLSSYEQYF.